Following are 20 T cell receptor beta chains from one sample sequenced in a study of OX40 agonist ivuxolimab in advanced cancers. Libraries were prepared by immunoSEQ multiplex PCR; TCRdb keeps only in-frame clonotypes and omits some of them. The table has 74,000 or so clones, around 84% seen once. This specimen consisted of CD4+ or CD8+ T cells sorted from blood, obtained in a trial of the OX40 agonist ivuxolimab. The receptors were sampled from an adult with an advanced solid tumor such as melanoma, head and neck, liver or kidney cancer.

For the CDR3, the DNA is TGTGCCAGCAGCTTGAGCGGGGGCCTGGGAGATACGCAGTATTTT. Its translation: CASSLSGGLGDTQYF. The rearrangement uses TRBV5-4 and TRBJ2-3; TRBD2 matches at 8 bases. Trimming took 1 base from V and 5 from J; bases not matched to a gene: 6. From germline, CDR1 is SGHNT and CDR2 YYREEE (reference sequence). This CDR3 is built from 15 residues.

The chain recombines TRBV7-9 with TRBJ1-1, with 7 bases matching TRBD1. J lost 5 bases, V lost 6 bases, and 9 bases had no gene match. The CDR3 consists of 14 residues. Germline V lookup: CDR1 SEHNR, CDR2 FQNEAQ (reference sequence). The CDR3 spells CASSLGQVGTEAFF. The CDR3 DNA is TGTGCCAGCAGTCTAGGACAGGTGGGGACTGAAGCTTTCTTT.

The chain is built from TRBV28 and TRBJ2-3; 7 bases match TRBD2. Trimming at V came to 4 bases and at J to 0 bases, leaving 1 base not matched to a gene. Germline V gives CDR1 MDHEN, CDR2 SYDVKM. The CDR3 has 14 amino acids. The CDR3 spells CASSSTSSTDTQYF. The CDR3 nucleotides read TGTGCCAGCAGTTCGACTAGCAGCACAGATACGCAGTATTTT.

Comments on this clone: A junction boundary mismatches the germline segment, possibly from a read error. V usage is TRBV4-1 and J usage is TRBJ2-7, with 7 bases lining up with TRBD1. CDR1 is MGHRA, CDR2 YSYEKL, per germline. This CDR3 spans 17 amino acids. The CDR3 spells CASSQGPWGQQPYERYF. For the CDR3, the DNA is TGCGCCAGCAGCCAAGGGCCCTGGGGACAGCAGCCCTACGAGCGGTACTTC.

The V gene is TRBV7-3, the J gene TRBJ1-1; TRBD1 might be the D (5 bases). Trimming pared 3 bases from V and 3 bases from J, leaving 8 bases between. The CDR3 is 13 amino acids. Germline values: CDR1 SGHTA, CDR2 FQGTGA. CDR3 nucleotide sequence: TGTGCCAGCAGCTTCGGGGGGGACACTGAAGCTTTCTTT. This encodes CASSFGGDTEAFF.

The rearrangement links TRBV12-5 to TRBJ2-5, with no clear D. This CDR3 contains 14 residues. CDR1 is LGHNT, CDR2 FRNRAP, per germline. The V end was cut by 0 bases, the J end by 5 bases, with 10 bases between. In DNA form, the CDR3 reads TGTGCTAGTGGTTTGGTACCGGGCGAGGAGACCCAGTACTTC. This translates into CASGLVPGEETQYF.

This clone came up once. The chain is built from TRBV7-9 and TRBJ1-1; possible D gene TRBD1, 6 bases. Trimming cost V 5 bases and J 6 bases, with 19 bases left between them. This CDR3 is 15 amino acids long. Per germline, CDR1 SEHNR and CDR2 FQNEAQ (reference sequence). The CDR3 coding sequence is TGTGCCAGCAGCCCGACCCCCACAGGGAGGGCTGAAGCTTTCTTT. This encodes CASSPTPTGRAEAFF.

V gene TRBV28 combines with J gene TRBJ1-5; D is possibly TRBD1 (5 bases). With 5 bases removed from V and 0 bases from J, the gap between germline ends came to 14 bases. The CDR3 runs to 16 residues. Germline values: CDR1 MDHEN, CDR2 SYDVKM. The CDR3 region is CASSRTGAYSNQPQHF. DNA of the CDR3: TGTGCCAGCAGTCGGACCGGGGCATATAGCAATCAGCCCCAGCATTTT.

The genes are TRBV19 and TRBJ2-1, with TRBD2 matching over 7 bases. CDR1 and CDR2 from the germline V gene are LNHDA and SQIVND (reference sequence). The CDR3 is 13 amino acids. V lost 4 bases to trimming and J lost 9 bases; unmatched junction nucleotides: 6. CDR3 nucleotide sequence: TGTGCCAGTAGTAGGGACTACCGGGGTGAGCAGTTCTTC. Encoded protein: CASSRDYRGEQFF.

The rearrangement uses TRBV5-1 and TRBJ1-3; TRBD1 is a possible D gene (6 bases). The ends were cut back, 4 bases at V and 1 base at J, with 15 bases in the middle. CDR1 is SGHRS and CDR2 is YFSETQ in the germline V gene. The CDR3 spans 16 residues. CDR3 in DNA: TGCGCCAGCAGCATTGACCTTCAGGGGTCTGGAAACACCATATATTTT. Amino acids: CASSIDLQGSGNTIYF.

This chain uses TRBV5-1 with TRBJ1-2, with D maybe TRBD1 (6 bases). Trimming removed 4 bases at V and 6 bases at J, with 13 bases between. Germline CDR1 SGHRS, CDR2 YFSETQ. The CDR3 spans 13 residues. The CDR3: CASSQMGADGYTF. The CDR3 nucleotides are TGCGCCAGCAGCCAAATGGGGGCTGATGGCTACACCTTC.

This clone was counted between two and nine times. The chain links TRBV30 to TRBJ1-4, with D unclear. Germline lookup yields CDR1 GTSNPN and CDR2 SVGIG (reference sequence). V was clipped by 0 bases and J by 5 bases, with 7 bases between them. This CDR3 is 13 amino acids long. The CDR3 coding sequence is TGTGCCTGGAGTGTATTTGAGAATGAAAAACTGTTTTTT. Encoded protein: CAWSVFENEKLFF.

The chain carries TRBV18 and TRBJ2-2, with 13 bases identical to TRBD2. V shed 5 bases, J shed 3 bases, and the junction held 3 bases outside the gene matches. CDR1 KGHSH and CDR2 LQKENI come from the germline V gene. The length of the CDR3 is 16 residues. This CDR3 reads CASSSGLAGHTGELFF. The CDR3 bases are TGTGCCAGCTCATCGGGACTAGCGGGACACACCGGGGAGCTGTTTTTT.

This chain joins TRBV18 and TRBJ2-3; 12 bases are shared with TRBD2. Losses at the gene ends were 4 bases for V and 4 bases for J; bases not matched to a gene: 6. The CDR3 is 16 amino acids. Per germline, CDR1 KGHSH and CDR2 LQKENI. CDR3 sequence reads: CASSLWTSGNADTQYF. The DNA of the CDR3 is TGTGCCAGCTCACTCTGGACTAGCGGGAACGCAGATACGCAGTATTTT.

The CDR3: CAWTRTPSGYTF. The CDR3 DNA reads as TGTGCCTGGACCAGAACACCGTCGGGCTACACCTTC. The chain uses TRBV30 and TRBJ1-2; D is unresolved. CDR1 GTSNPN and CDR2 SVGIG come from the germline V gene (reference sequence). Trimming cost V 4 bases and J 8 bases, with 14 bases left between them. The length of the CDR3 is 12 residues.

Here the CDR3 reads CAWSPGIDEQFF. The DNA of the CDR3 is TGTGCCTGGAGTCCTGGGATCGATGAGCAGTTCTTC. The J gene is TRBJ2-1, the V gene TRBV30; D is ambiguous. CDR3 length equals 12 residues. Germline loops: CDR1 GTSNPN, CDR2 SVGIG (reference sequence). V lost 2 bases and J 8 bases, leaving 10 bases between the germline ends.

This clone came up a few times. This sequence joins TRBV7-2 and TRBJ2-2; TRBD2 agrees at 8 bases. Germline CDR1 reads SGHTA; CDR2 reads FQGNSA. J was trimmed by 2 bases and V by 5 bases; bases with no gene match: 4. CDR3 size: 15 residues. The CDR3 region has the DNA TGTGCCAGCAGCGCGGGGGGCGCAAACACCGGGGAGCTGTTTTTT. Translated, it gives CASSAGGANTGELFF.

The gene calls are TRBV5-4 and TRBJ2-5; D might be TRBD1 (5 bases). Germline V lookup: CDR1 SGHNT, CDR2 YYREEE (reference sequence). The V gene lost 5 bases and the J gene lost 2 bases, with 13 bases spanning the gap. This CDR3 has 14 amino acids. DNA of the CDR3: TGTGCCAGCAGTAGGATGACAGAACAAGAGACCCAGTACTTC. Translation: CASSRMTEQETQYF.

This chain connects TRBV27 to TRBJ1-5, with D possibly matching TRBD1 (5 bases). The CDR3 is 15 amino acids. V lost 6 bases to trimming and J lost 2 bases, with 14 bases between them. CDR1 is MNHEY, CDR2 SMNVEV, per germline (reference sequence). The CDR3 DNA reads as TGTGCCAGCAGCCGGGGGTGGATGGGCAATCAGCCCCAGCATTTT. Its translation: CASSRGWMGNQPQHF.

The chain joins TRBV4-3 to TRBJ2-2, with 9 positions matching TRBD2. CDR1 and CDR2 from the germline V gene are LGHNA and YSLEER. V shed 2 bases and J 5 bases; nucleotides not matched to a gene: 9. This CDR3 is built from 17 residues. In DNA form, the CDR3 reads TGCGCCAGCAGCCAAATCCCGGCGGGGGGGCGGACCGGGGAGCTGTTTTTT. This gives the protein CASSQIPAGGRTGELFF.